This T cell receptor beta chain was identified during a study of cytomegalovirus exposure and HLA in healthy donors. Study in general: The use of the same platform for the 90 to 150 validation repertoires and the approximately 670 first-cohort repertoires was reported by a later analysis.

Comment on this clone: Its antigen is as yet unknown.

The donors were part of the validation cohort, which consisted of under 150 subjects and was separate from the first cohort of around 620 subjects. Assay used: immunoSEQ multiplex PCR; TCRdb lists only in-frame clones, some missing. The repertoire holds 110,000 to 150,000 clones, with 89% as singletons. CDR3 length equals 13 residues. Germline CDR1 reads SGHDN; CDR2 reads FVKESK. Trimming stripped 3 bases from V and 0 bases from J, with 5 bases between. Study-wide results and limits: Cytomegalovirus status was reportedly diagnosed by the classifier with high sensitivity and specificity. 164 TCR beta chains were listed as cytomegalovirus-associated.

The TCR comes from a woman aged 18-29 years in good health and CMV-seropositive. The chain couples TRBV14 to TRBJ1-2, with D unclear. Sequencing used PBMCs. The CDR3 sequence is CASSQSANYGYTF. In nucleotides, the CDR3 is TGTGCCAGCAGCCAGTCAGCTAACTATGGCTACACCTTC.